This T cell receptor beta chain is drawn from a study of radiation and T cells in renal cell carcinoma. V shed 2 bases and J 9 bases; nucleotides not matched to a gene: 6. This CDR3 region has 14 residues. Germline loops: CDR1 MDHEN, CDR2 SYDVKM. Time point indicated: blood 2 weeks post-SBRT. Documented treatment: 15 Gy SBRT to primary tumor, nephrectomy 4 weeks later. Overall study results and limits: Top tumor clonotypes rose in blood 2 weeks post-radiation, then contracted.

In regard to this clone: What it binds is not known.

Repertoires were generated with immunoSEQ multiplex PCR, while TCRdb's copy carries only in-frame clones and drops some. The sample yields some 130,000 clones, roughly four fifths seen once. The chain links TRBV28 to TRBJ1-5, with 8 positions matching TRBD1. The sequencing used blood, collected from a patient whose treatment included radiotherapy and nephrectomy. The source is a woman aged 60-70 years with renal cell carcinoma. The CDR3 protein is CASSLGQGQRPQHF. CDR3 DNA: TGTGCCAGCAGTTTAGGACAGGGCCAACGGCCCCAGCATTTT.